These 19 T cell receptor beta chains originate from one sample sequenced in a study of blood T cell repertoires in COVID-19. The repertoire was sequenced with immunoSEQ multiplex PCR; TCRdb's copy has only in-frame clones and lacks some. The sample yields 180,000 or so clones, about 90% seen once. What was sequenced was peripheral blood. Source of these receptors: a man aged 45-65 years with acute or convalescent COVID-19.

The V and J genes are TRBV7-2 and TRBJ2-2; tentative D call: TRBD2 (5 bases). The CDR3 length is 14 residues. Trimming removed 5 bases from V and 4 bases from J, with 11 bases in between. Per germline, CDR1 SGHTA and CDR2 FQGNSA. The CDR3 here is CASSKLGGTGELFF. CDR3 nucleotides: TGTGCCAGCAGCAAACTAGGTGGCACCGGGGAGCTGTTTTTT.

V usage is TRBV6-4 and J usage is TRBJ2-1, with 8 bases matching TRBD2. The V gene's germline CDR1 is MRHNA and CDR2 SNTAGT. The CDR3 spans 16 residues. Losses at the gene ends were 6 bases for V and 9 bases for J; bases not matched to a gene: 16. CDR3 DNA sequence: TGTGCCAGCAGCCTAGAAATGGGACTAGGACTTGCTGAGCAGTTCTTC. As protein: CASSLEMGLGLAEQFF.

In DNA form, the CDR3 reads TGTGCCAGCAGTGGAAACAGGGGAGTGCACGAGCAGTACTTC. The encoded protein is CASSGNRGVHEQYF. The rearrangement joins TRBV27 to TRBJ2-7; 7 bases align to TRBD1. This CDR3 comprises 14 residues. In germline, CDR1 is MNHEY, CDR2 SMNVEV (reference sequence). J lost 5 bases, V lost 5 bases, and 9 bases had no gene match.

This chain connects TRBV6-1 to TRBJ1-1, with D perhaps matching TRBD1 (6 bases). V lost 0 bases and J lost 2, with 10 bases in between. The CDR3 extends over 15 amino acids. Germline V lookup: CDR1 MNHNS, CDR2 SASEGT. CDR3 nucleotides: TGTGCCAGCAGTGAAGCGGGACATTTAAACACTGAAGCTTTCTTT. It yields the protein CASSEAGHLNTEAFF.

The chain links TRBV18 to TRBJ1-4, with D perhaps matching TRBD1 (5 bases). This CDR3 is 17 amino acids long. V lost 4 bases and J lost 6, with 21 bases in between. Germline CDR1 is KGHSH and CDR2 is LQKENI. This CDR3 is CASSRGAGFEVDEKLFF. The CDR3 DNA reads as TGTGCCAGCTCACGAGGCGCAGGGTTTGAAGTTGATGAAAAACTGTTTTTT.

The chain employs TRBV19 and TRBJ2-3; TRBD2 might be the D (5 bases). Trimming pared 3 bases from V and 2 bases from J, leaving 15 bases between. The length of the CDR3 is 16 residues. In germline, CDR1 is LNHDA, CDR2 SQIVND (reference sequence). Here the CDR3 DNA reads TGTGCCAGTAGTATTTCCGGGGTGGCTTTCACAGATACGCAGTATTTT. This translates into CASSISGVAFTDTQYF.

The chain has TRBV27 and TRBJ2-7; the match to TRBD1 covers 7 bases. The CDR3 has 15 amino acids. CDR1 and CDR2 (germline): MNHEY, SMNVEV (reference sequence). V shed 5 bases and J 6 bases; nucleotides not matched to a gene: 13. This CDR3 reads CASSLSGTAGLEQYV. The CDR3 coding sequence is TGTGCCAGCAGTCTCTCCGGGACAGCAGGACTCGAGCAGTACGTC.

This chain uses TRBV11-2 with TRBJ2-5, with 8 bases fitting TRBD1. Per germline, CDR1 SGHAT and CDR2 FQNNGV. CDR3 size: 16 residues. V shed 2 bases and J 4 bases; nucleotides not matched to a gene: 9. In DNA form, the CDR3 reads TGTGCCAGCAGCTTAACGGGTGGGACAGGAGGAGAGACCCAGTACTTC. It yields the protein CASSLTGGTGGETQYF.

CDR3 coding DNA: TGTGCCAGCAGTCCAGGGGGGAGTGCGGTGCAGTACTTC. Translating it yields CASSPGGSAVQYF. The gene calls are TRBV28 and TRBJ2-7; maybe TRBD1 (7 bases). Trimming stripped 5 bases from V and 9 bases from J, with 17 bases between. The CDR3 is made up of 13 amino acids. Germline CDR1 MDHEN, CDR2 SYDVKM.

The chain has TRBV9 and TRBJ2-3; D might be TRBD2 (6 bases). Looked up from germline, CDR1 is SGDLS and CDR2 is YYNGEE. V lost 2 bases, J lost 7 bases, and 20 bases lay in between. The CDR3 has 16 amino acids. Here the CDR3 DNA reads TGTGCCAGCAGCGTCAGTGGGGGGACTGAATTAAATACGCAGTATTTT. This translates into CASSVSGGTELNTQYF.

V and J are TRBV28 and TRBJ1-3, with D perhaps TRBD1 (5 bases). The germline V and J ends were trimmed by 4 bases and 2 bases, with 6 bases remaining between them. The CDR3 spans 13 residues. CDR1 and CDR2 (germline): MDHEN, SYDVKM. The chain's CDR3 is CASSWGAGNTIYF. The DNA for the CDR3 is TGTGCCAGCAGTTGGGGGGCTGGAAACACCATATATTTT.

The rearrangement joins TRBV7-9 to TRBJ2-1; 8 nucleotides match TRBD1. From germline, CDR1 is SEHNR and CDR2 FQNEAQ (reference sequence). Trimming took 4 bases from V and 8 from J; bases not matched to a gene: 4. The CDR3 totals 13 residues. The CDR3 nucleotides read TGTGCCAGCAGCTGGACAGGGCTCGATGAGCAGTTCTTC. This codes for CASSWTGLDEQFF.

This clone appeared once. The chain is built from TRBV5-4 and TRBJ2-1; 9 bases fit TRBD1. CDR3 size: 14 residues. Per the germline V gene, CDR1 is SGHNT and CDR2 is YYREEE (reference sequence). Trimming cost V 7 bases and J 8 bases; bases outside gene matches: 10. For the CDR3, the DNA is TGTGCCAGCCATTCCCCGGGACAGGGTGATGAGCAGTTCTTC. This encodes CASHSPGQGDEQFF.

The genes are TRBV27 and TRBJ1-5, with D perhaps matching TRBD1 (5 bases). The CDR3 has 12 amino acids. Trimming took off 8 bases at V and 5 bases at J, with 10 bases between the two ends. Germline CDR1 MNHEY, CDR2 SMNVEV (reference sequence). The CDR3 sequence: CASGDRDQPQHF. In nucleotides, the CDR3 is TGTGCCAGCGGCGACAGAGATCAGCCCCAGCATTTT.

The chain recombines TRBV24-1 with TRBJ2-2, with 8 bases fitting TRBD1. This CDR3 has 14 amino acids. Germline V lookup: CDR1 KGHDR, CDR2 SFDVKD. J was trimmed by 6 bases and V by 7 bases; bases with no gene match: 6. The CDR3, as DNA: TGTGCCACCAGGGGACAGGAGGAAGCCGGGGAGCTGTTTTTT. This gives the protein CATRGQEEAGELFF.

The CDR3 nucleotides read TGTGCCAGCAGTTCAACATCCGAAGCGGATAGCACAGATACGCAGTATTTT. Translated: CASSSTSEADSTDTQYF. The V call is TRBV27, the J call TRBJ2-3, with a tentative D call TRBD2 (5 bases). Germline CDR1 MNHEY, CDR2 SMNVEV (reference sequence). This CDR3 spans 17 amino acids. Trimming left V 4 bases short and J 0 bases short, with 17 bases between.

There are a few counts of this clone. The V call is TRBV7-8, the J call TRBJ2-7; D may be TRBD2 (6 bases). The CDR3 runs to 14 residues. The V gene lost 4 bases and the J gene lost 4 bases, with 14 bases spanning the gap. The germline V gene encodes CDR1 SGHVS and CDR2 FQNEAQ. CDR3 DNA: TGTGCCAGCAGCTGGAGAGCTAGCGCTTACGAGCAGTACTTC. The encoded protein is CASSWRASAYEQYF.

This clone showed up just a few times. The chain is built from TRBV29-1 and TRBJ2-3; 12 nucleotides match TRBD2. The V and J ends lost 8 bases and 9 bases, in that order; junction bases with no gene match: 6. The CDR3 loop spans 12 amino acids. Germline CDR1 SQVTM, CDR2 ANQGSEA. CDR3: CSLRTSGDTQYF. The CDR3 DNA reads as TGCAGCCTCCGGACTAGCGGGGACACGCAGTATTTT.

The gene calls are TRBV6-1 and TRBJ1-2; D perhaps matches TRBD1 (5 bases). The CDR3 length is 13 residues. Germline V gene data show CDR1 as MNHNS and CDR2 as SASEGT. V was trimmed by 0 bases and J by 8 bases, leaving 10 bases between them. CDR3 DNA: TGTGCCAGCAGTGAAGCGGGGGAGGGCGGCTACACCTTC. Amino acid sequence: CASSEAGEGGYTF.